These 30 T cell receptor beta chains came from one sample sequenced in a study of blood T cell repertoires in COVID-19. The protocol was immunoSEQ multiplex PCR, while the TCRdb copy is restricted to in-frame clones and leaves out a portion. The table includes approximately 100,000 clones, around 94% detected once. Sequencing was performed on peripheral blood. The receptors were gathered from a man aged 45 to 65 with active COVID-19.

The chain joins TRBV5-8 to TRBJ1-1, with 7 bases identical to TRBD1. The V segment lost 5 bases and the J segment 4 bases; nucleotides outside the gene matches: 8. Germline CDR1 SGHTS, CDR2 YDEGEE. The CDR3 spans 14 residues. CDR3 nucleotide sequence: TGTGCCAGCAGTTCCCAGGGGGTTGGCACTGAAGCTTTCTTT. It encodes CASSSQGVGTEAFF.

This chain links TRBV5-1 with TRBJ1-1; perhaps TRBD1 as D (5 bases). The length of the CDR3 is 16 residues. V was trimmed by 0 bases and J by 2 bases, leaving 14 bases between them. The germline CDR1 and CDR2 sequences are SGHRS and YFSETQ. The CDR3 DNA sequence: TGCGCCAGCAGCTTGGACAGGCTTAAACCAAACACTGAAGCTTTCTTT. Translating it yields CASSLDRLKPNTEAFF.

This chain joins TRBV28 and TRBJ1-1, with TRBD1 as a possible D gene (6 bases). The CDR3 extends over 17 amino acids. Germline values: CDR1 MDHEN, CDR2 SYDVKM. Trimming removed 5 bases at V and 7 bases at J, with 26 bases between. The CDR3 loop reads CASSQAGLQRGFGEAFF. DNA for the CDR3: TGTGCCAGCAGTCAGGCAGGATTGCAAAGGGGGTTCGGTGAAGCTTTCTTT.

The count of this clone is one. The J gene is TRBJ1-2, the V gene TRBV6-4, with TRBD1 matching over 10 bases. This CDR3 has 13 amino acids. Trimming cost V 6 bases and J 4 bases; bases outside gene matches: 2. Germline assignment: CDR1 MRHNA and CDR2 SNTAGT. In DNA, the CDR3 is TGTGCCAGCAGCCGGGACAGGGGCTATGGCTACACCTTC. Amino acid sequence: CASSRDRGYGYTF.

This rearrangement joins TRBV19 to TRBJ2-7; D might be TRBD1 (6 bases). The CDR3 runs 14 residues. In germline, CDR1 is LNHDA, CDR2 SQIVND (reference sequence). V was pared by 6 bases and J by 4 bases, with 16 bases between. CDR3 residues: CASSEGDLGYEQYF. CDR3 nucleotide sequence: TGTGCCAGTAGCGAGGGGGACCTTGGGTACGAGCAGTACTTC.

The chain employs TRBV19 and TRBJ2-1; 8 bases align to TRBD2. The CDR3 loop spans 14 amino acids. Germline V CDR1 and CDR2: LNHDA, SQIVND (reference sequence). V shed 10 bases, J shed 3 bases, and the junction held 8 bases outside the gene matches. As DNA, the CDR3 is TGTGCCACCCGTGGACTAGCCCTCTACAATGAGCAGTTCTTC. Translation gives CATRGLALYNEQFF.

The CDR3 is CASSFSGLDGYTF. The CDR3 region has the DNA TGTGCCAGCAGTTTTTCAGGGCTAGATGGCTACACCTTC. The chain recombines TRBV27 with TRBJ1-2, with D possibly TRBD1 on 5 matching bases. Germline values: CDR1 MNHEY, CDR2 SMNVEV (reference sequence). V gave up 3 bases and J gave up 6 bases, with 11 bases separating them. The CDR3 runs to 13 residues.

This chain connects TRBV7-8 to TRBJ1-5; TRBD1 might be the D (5 bases). Germline CDR1 reads SGHVS; CDR2 reads FQNEAQ. This CDR3 region has 15 residues. Trimming took 3 bases from V and 2 from J, leaving 11 bases between them. CDR3 sequence (DNA): TGTGCCAGCAGCTTGGGGGAGGTAGGCAATCAGCCCCAGCATTTT. Protein: CASSLGEVGNQPQHF.

The V and J genes are TRBV9 and TRBJ1-1, with D perhaps matching TRBD1 (5 bases). Looked up from germline, CDR1 is SGDLS and CDR2 is YYNGEE. The CDR3 is 13 residues long. Trimming cost V 7 bases and J 0 bases, with 10 bases left between them. The CDR3 region has the DNA TGTGCCAGCGGGGGGGACTTGAACACTGAAGCTTTCTTT. Amino acid sequence: CASGGDLNTEAFF. Full variable domain (missing parts from reference TRBV9 and TRBJ1-1): DSGVTQTPKHLITATGQRVTLRCSPRSGDLSVYWYQQSLDQGLQFLIQYYNGEERAKGNILERFSAQQFPDLHSELNLSSLELGDSALYFCASGGDLNTEAFFGQGTRLTVV.

The V call is TRBV7-9, the J call TRBJ1-6; 7 bases are shared with TRBD1. The J segment lost 10 bases and the V segment lost 4 bases, leaving 4 bases of the junction unmatched. CDR3 length: 13 residues. CDR1 SEHNR and CDR2 FQNEAQ come from the germline V gene (reference sequence). CDR3 bases: TGTGCCAGCAGCTGGGACAGAGGATCACCCCTCCACTTT. Translating gives CASSWDRGSPLHF. Filled out from reference TRBV7-9 and TRBJ1-6, the complete variable domain reads DTGVSQNPRHKITKRGQNVTFRCDPISEHNRLYWYRQTLGQGPEFLTYFQNEAQLEKSRLLSDRFSAERPKGSFSTLEIQRTEQGDSAMYLCASSWDRGSPLHFGNGTRLTVT.

The rearrangement uses TRBV5-5 and TRBJ1-2; D is unclear. The CDR3 covers 16 residues. Trimming took 0 bases from V and 3 from J, leaving 15 bases between them. Germline CDR1 SGHKS, CDR2 YYEKEE (reference sequence). The CDR3, as DNA: TGTGCCAGCAGCTTGGACAGAAGGACGGGGTACTATGGCTACACCTTC. Encoded protein: CASSLDRRTGYYGYTF.

This chain links TRBV19 with TRBJ1-5; 7 bases agree with TRBD1. After removal of 10 bases from V and 4 bases from J, the junction contained 16 bases not matched to a gene. In germline, CDR1 is LNHDA, CDR2 SQIVND (reference sequence). The CDR3 is made up of 16 amino acids. CDR3 amino acids: CATNDRATMGNQPQHF. In DNA, the CDR3 is TGTGCCACCAATGACAGGGCAACAATGGGGAATCAGCCCCAGCATTTT.

The chain has TRBV21-1 and TRBJ2-3; the D call of TRBD2 is as the table states it, not checked on the DNA. TRBV21-1 is assigned pseudogene status. The CDR3 sequence is 18 residues long. The CDR3 DNA reads as TGTGCCAGCAGCAAATACAAAAAGGGGGGGCTAATGACAGATACGCAGTATTTT. Residues: CASSKYKKGGLMTDTQYF.

This chain uses TRBV28 with TRBJ2-7, with TRBD2 identical over 12 bases. J lost 2 bases, V lost 4 bases, and 6 bases had no gene match. Germline-derived CDR1 and CDR2 are MDHEN and SYDVKM. The CDR3 has 16 residues. This chain's CDR3 is CASSSAPSGRAYEQYF. CDR3 bases: TGTGCCAGCAGTTCCGCCCCTAGCGGGAGGGCCTACGAGCAGTACTTC.

This clone was detected only once. V gene TRBV19 combines with J gene TRBJ1-5, with D perhaps matching TRBD1 (5 bases). This CDR3 spans 13 amino acids. Germline CDR1 is LNHDA and CDR2 is SQIVND (reference sequence). Deletions cut 8 bases from V and 3 bases from J, with 11 bases between. In DNA, the CDR3 is TGTGCCAGTGGGGCGGACACCAATCAGCCCCAGCATTTT. Its protein product is CASGADTNQPQHF.

The V call is TRBV7-2, the J call TRBJ2-1; D is uncertain. V lost 1 base to trimming and J lost 0 bases, with 7 bases between them. CDR1 is SGHTA and CDR2 is FQGNSA in the germline V gene. The CDR3 runs 15 residues. This CDR3 is CASSLEQSSYNEQFF. Here the CDR3 DNA reads TGTGCCAGCAGCTTAGAACAGAGCTCCTACAATGAGCAGTTCTTC.

The chain combines TRBV29-1 with TRBJ1-1; D ambiguous. Germline assignment: CDR1 SQVTM and CDR2 ANQGSEA. This CDR3 has 8 amino acids. Trimming cost V 8 bases and J 7 bases, with 5 bases left between them. The CDR3 DNA follows: TGCAGCCCAGGTGAAGCTTTCTTT. The encoded protein is CSPGEAFF.

The V and J genes are TRBV6-1 and TRBJ2-7; 7 nucleotides match TRBD2. The CDR3 has 12 amino acids. Trimming cost V 5 bases and J 6 bases; bases outside gene matches: 4. From germline, CDR1 is MNHNS and CDR2 SASEGT. CDR3 region: CASSHPGGEQYF. As DNA, the CDR3 is TGTGCCAGCAGTCACCCGGGGGGCGAGCAGTACTTC.

The V call is TRBV9, the J call TRBJ1-1, with 9 bases matching TRBD1. The J segment lost 3 bases and the V segment lost 0 bases, leaving 9 bases of the junction unmatched. The CDR3 length is 17 residues. CDR1 SGDLS and CDR2 YYNGEE come from the germline V gene. CDR3 sequence reads: CASSVGVIGQGYTEAFF. CDR3 in DNA: TGTGCCAGCAGCGTAGGCGTCATCGGACAGGGGTACACTGAAGCTTTCTTT. Full variable domain (outside the CDR3, taken from reference TRBV9 and TRBJ1-1): DSGVTQTPKHLITATGQRVTLRCSPRSGDLSVYWYQQSLDQGLQFLIQYYNGEERAKGNILERFSAQQFPDLHSELNLSSLELGDSALYFCASSVGVIGQGYTEAFFGQGTRLTVV.

The chain links TRBV6-6 to TRBJ2-1; the D gene is possibly TRBD2 (5 bases). The CDR3 covers 14 residues. Germline V lookup: CDR1 MNHNY, CDR2 SVGAGI (reference sequence). Trimming removed 6 bases at V and 3 bases at J, with 12 bases between. The CDR3 nucleotides read TGTGCCAGCAGCCCCGGGGTGGGCTACAATGAGCAGTTCTTC. Its protein product is CASSPGVGYNEQFF.

The genes are TRBV6-5 and TRBJ2-5; a possible D gene is TRBD2 (5 bases). The length of the CDR3 is 14 residues. V dropped 6 bases and J dropped 4 bases, with 15 bases sitting between them. Germline V CDR1 and CDR2: MNHEY, SVGAGI. The CDR3 bases are TGTGCCAGCAGAGCGAGGGTTGTGGGAGAGACCCAGTACTTC. Translation: CASRARVVGETQYF.

This chain links TRBV6-5 with TRBJ2-4, with no clear D. The CDR3 consists of 13 residues. CDR1 is MNHEY, CDR2 SVGAGI, per germline. V was cut by 8 bases and J by 11 bases, with 19 bases left in between. The CDR3 loop reads CASAELPSYLQYF. CDR3 DNA: TGTGCCAGCGCCGAGTTGCCGTCTTATCTTCAGTACTTC.

The chain is built from TRBV3-1 (or the pseudogene TRBV3-2) and TRBJ2-7, with no clear D. Germline CDR1 reads LGHDT; CDR2 reads YNNKEL (reference sequence). The CDR3 loop spans 12 amino acids. V shed 1 base and J shed 5 bases, with 6 bases lying between them. The CDR3 here is CASSQGSHEQYF. The CDR3 DNA is TGTGCCAGCAGCCAAGGTAGCCACGAGCAGTACTTC.

The CDR3 here is CASSPRQNYEQYF. In DNA form, the CDR3 reads TGTGCCAGCTCACCACGGCAGAACTACGAGCAGTACTTC. The V call is TRBV18, the J call TRBJ2-7; no definite D call. The CDR3 contains 13 residues. CDR1 is KGHSH, CDR2 LQKENI, per germline. Trimming removed 1 base from V and 3 bases from J, with 7 bases in between. The full variable domain, its missing parts supplied by reference TRBV18 and TRBJ2-7, is NAGVMQNPRHLVRRRGQEARLRCSPMKGHSHVYWYRQLPEEGLKFMVYLQKENIIDESGMPKERFSAEFPKEGPSILRIQQVVRGDSAAYFCASSPRQNYEQYFGPGTRLTVT.

The chain couples TRBV5-4 to TRBJ2-3, with 12 positions matching TRBD2. Germline V gene lookup returns CDR1 SGHNT and CDR2 YYREEE (reference sequence). This CDR3 is 15 amino acids long. J was trimmed by 9 bases and V by 3 bases; bases with no gene match: 8. The CDR3: CASSSIGLAGSTQYF. The CDR3 nucleotides are TGTGCCAGCAGCTCTATAGGACTAGCGGGATCAACGCAGTATTTT.

The CDR3 sequence is CASSLLVRGTEAFF. In DNA, the CDR3 is TGTGCCAGCAGCTTATTGGTCCGCGGCACTGAAGCTTTCTTT. The chain carries TRBV7-3 and TRBJ1-1, with D unresolved. The V end lost 2 bases, the J end lost 4 bases, and 11 bases lay between the germline ends. This CDR3 has 14 residues. Germline CDR1 and CDR2: SGHTA and FQGTGA.

J is TRBJ2-7 and V is TRBV28; tentative D call: TRBD2 (5 bases). Trimming left V 5 bases short and J 2 bases short, with 16 bases between. The CDR3 extends over 15 amino acids. Germline CDR1 and CDR2: MDHEN and SYDVKM. CDR3 amino acids: CASSEPRRVTYEQYF. The CDR3 DNA reads TGTGCCAGCAGTGAACCTCGGCGGGTCACCTACGAGCAGTACTTC.

V usage is TRBV28 and J usage is TRBJ2-1, with 9 bases fitting TRBD2. The trim removed 4 bases at V and 8 bases at J, leaving 9 bases unmatched. The CDR3 runs 15 residues. The germline gives CDR1 MDHEN, CDR2 SYDVKM. The CDR3 DNA follows: TGTGCCAGCAGTTCCTCCGGGACTAGCTTCTATGAGCAGTTCTTC. Translated: CASSSSGTSFYEQFF.

This clone was counted between two and nine times. Other DNA variants within this sample encode the same CDR3. The CDR3 bases are TGTGCCAGCAGCTTAGGGACAGAAAATTCACCCCTCCACTTT. As protein: CASSLGTENSPLHF. This chain links TRBV7-3 with TRBJ1-6; 7 nucleotides match TRBD1. This CDR3 is 14 amino acids long. Trimming took 2 bases from V and 7 from J; bases not matched to a gene: 2. From germline, CDR1 is SGHTA and CDR2 FQGTGA.

J is TRBJ1-1 and V is TRBV5-1; D remains unclear. Trimming stripped 0 bases from V and 1 base from J, with 13 bases between. CDR3 length: 16 residues. Germline CDR1 and CDR2: SGHRS and YFSETQ. This CDR3 reads CASSLDSPKTNTEAFF. In nucleotides, the CDR3 is TGCGCCAGCAGCTTGGATAGCCCAAAAACGAACACTGAAGCTTTCTTT.